This T cell receptor beta chain was documented in a study of CD8 T cells in ankylosing spondylitis. Whole-study findings and limits: Both synovial fluid and blood in reactive arthritis had previously been reported to carry some motif variants. There was reportedly significant enrichment of clones that were disease-linked in matched ankylosing spondylitis synovial fluid.

Trimming took off 0 bases at V and 5 bases at J, with 6 bases between the two ends. The CDR3 extends over 12 amino acids. Per the germline V gene, CDR1 is SGHRS and CDR2 is YFSETQ. As regards this clonotype: Antigen specificity is unknown.

Generation of TCR beta libraries employed quantitative 5'-RACE incorporating molecular barcodes. TCRdb called the 5' RACE reads again in MiXCR, with one record for every CDR3 protein. The data hold roughly 230,000 distinct CDR3 sequences, with 7% to 10% observed a single time. The TCR originated in a female donor with ankylosing spondylitis or in good health (not recorded which). The rearrangement joins TRBV5-1 to TRBJ2-7; D is unclear. What was sequenced was blood, either unsorted or a sorted T cell fraction (not recorded which). The CDR3 loop is CASSLGDDEQYF. The CDR3 coding sequence is TGCGCCAGCAGCTTGGGAGATGACGAGCAGTACTTC.